This T cell receptor beta chain is drawn from a study of T cells after yellow fever vaccination. Study-level points and caveats: Overall, a small share of clonotypes was seen in both CD4 and CD8 compartments. Most primary-vaccination clones recurred post-booster (nearly 98% CD4, more than 85% CD8). Within FACS-sorted repertoires, abundant clonotypes contaminating from the bulk population could be present.

This clonotype was detected only a few times. Antigen unknown. Conversion of TCR transcripts into cDNA relied on 5'RACE template switching, which added a universal primer site and UMIs. TCRdb reprocessed the 5' RACE reads via MiXCR and lists one record per CDR3 protein. The table lists about 230,000 distinct CDR3 sequences, roughly 6.2% of them singletons. The CDR3 extends over 13 amino acids. Trimming stripped 6 bases from V and 3 bases from J, with 8 bases between. Germline CDR1 reads SGHTA; CDR2 reads FQGTGA. The chain combines TRBV7-3 with TRBJ2-2; maybe TRBD2 (5 bases). This specimen was CD4+ T cells sorted from PBMCs, taken on the day of the yellow fever booster vaccination. This TCR was sampled from a man in his thirties or forties who received the YFV17D yellow fever vaccine. This chain's CDR3 is CASRTDYTGELFF. CDR3 in DNA: TGTGCCAGCAGAACGGACTACACCGGGGAGCTGTTTTTT. Supplemented by reference TRBV7-3 and TRBJ2-2, the full variable domain reads GAGVSQTPSNKVTEKGKYVELRCDPISGHTALYWYRQSLGQGPEFLIYFQGTGAADDSGLPNDRFFAVRPEGSVSTLKIQRTERGDSAVYLCASRTDYTGELFFGEGSRLTVL.